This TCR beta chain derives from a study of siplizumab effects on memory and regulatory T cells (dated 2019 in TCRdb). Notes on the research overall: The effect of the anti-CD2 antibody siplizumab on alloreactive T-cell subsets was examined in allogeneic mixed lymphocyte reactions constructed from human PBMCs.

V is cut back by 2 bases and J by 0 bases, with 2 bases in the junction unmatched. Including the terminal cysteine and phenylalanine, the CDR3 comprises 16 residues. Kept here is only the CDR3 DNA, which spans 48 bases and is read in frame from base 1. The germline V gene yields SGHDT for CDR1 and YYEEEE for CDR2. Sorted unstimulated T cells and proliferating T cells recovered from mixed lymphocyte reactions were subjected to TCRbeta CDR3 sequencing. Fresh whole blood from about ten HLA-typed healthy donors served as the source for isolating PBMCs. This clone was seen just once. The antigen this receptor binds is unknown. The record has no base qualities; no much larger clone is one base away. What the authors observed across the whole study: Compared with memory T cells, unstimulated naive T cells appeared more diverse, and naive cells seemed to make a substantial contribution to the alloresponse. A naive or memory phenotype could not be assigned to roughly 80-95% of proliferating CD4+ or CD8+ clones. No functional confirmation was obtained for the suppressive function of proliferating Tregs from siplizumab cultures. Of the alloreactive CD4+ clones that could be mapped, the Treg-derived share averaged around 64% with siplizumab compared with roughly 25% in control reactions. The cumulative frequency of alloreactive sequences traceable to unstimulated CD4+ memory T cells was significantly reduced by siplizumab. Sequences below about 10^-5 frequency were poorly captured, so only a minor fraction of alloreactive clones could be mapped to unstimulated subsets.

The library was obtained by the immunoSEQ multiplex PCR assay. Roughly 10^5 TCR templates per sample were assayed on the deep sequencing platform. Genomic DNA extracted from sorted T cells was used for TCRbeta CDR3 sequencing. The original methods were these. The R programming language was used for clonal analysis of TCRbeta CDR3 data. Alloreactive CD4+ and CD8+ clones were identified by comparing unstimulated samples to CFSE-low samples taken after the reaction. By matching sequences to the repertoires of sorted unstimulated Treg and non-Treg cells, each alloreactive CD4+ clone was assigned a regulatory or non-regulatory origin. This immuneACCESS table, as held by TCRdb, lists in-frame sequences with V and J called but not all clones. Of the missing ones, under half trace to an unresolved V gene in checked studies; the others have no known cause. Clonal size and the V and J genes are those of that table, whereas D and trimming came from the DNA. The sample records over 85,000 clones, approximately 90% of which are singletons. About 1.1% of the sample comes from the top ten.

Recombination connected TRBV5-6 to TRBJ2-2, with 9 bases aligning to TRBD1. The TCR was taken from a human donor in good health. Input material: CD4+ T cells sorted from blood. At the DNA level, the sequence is TGTGCCAGCAGCTTCCGACAGGGGGCGAACACCGGGGAGCTGTTTTTT. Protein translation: CASSFRQGANTGELFF.